These 7 T cell receptor beta chains were all obtained from the same sample, sequenced in a study of T cells in Graves' hyperthyroidism and ophthalmopathy. The investigators amplified TCR beta CDR3 regions from RNA transcripts. The HTBI primer set drove a first-round RT-PCR of the TCR CDR3. Each CDR3 protein gets one entry after TCRdb re-called the multiplex PCR reads with MiXCR. The table has some 300,000 distinct CDR3 sequences, roughly 13% seen once; the top ten hold 7.8%. Sequenced: blood. The receptors were gathered from a woman in her twenties or thirties with Graves' hyperthyroidism that later progressed to Graves' ophthalmopathy.

Ten or more counts support this clonotype. The V gene is TRBV28, the J gene TRBJ2-7; D is undetermined. The CDR3 sequence is 14 residues long. CDR1 is MDHEN, CDR2 SYDVKM, per germline. Trimming removed 3 bases at V and 0 bases at J, with 9 bases between. CDR3 region: CASSFVAVSYEQYF. CDR3 DNA sequence: TGTGCCAGCAGTTTCGTCGCGGTCTCCTACGAGCAGTACTTC.

This clonotype was counted ten times or more. CDR3 coding DNA: TGCGCCAGCAGCCAAGGGGACCGACCAGCTGGAAACACCATATATTTT. Amino acid sequence: CASSQGDRPAGNTIYF. The rearrangement uses TRBV4-1 and TRBJ1-3; a weak D match, TRBD1 (5 bases). Looked up from germline, CDR1 is MGHRA and CDR2 is YSYEKL. CDR3 length: 16 residues. The V gene lost 1 base and the J gene lost 2 bases, with 12 bases spanning the gap.

This clonotype was seen more than once but under ten times. The V and J genes are TRBV3-1 and TRBJ2-6; 10 positions agree with TRBD1. V was clipped by 7 bases and J by 2 bases; unmatched bases: 8. The CDR3 contains 17 residues. Germline assignment: CDR1 LGHDT and CDR2 YNNKEL (reference sequence). The CDR3 sequence is CASTLGQGLAGANVLTF. The CDR3 DNA reads TGTGCCAGCACCTTGGGACAGGGGTTGGCTGGGGCCAACGTCCTGACTTTC.

On this clonotype: With a much larger clone just one base away, this may be a read error. J is TRBJ2-7 and V is TRBV7-2; 11 bases line up with TRBD2. The CDR3 has 15 amino acids. Germline-derived CDR1 and CDR2 are SGHTA and FQGNSA. V was pared by 11 bases and J by 3 bases, with 12 bases of the junction left unmatched. The CDR3 DNA is TGTGCCTGGGGTGTAAAAACTAGCGGGAGCTACGAGCAGTACTTC. Its translation: CAWGVKTSGSYEQYF. Filled out from reference TRBV7-2 and TRBJ2-7, the complete variable domain reads GAGVSQSPSNKVTEKGKDVELRCDPISGHTALYWYRQSLGQGLEFLIYFQGNSAPDKSGLPSDRFSAERTGGSVSTLTIQRTQQEDSAVYLCAWGVKTSGSYEQYFGPGTRLTVT.

In this sample, this clonotype turned up many times. The rearrangement uses TRBV24-1 and TRBJ2-3, with D perhaps given as TRBD1 or TRBD2 (5 bases each). V was clipped by 4 bases and J by 0 bases, with 10 bases between them. The germline CDR1 and CDR2 sequences are KGHDR and SFDVKD. This CDR3 contains 15 residues. Written as DNA, the CDR3 is TGTGCCACCAGTGAGGGACGAGCTAGCACAGATACGCAGTATTTT. Translating it yields CATSEGRASTDTQYF.

This chain joins TRBV2 and TRBJ1-1, with TRBD1 as a possible D gene (5 bases). The length of the CDR3 is 13 residues. Trimming removed 5 bases at V and 4 bases at J, with 11 bases between. Germline values: CDR1 SNHLY, CDR2 FYNNEI. CDR3 sequence reads: CASSPYRLTEAFF. DNA for the CDR3: TGTGCCAGCAGTCCCTACAGGCTCACTGAAGCTTTCTTT. Drawing the rest from reference TRBV2 and TRBJ1-1, the complete variable domain is EPEVTQTPSHQVTQMGQEVILRCVPISNHLYFYWYRQILGQKVEFLVSFYNNEISEKSEIFDDQFSVERPDGSNFTLKIRSTKLEDSAMYFCASSPYRLTEAFFGQGTRLTVV.

This clonotype was seen at least ten times. This chain uses TRBV18 with TRBJ2-7, with D maybe TRBD1 (7 bases). Trimming left V 6 bases short and J 7 bases short, with 19 bases between. The CDR3 sequence is 14 residues long. Germline CDR1 reads KGHSH; CDR2 reads LQKENI. As DNA, the CDR3 is TGTGCCAGCTCCCCCCCCGGCAGGGGGAGGGAGCAGTACTTC. Encoded protein: CASSPPGRGREQYF.